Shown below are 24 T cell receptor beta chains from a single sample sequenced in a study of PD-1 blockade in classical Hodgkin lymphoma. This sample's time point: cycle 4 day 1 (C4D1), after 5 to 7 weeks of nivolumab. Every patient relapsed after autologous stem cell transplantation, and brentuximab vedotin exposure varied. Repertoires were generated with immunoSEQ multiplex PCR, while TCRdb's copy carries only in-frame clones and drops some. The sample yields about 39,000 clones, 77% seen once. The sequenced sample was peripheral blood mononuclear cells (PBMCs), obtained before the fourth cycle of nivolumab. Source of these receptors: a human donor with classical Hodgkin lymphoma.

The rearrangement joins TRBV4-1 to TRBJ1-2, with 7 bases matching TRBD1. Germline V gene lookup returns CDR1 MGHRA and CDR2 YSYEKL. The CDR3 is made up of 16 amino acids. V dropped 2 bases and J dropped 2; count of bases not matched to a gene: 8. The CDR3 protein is CASSQSGQVLNYGYTF. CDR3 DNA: TGCGCCAGCAGCCAATCCGGACAGGTCCTCAACTATGGCTACACCTTC.

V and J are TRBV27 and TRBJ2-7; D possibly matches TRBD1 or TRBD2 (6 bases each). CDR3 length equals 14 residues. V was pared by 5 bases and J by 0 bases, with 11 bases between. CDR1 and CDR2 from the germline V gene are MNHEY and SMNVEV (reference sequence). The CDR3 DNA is TGTGCCAGCAGTGGGGGGCAGGGCTCCTACGAGCAGTACTTC. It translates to CASSGGQGSYEQYF.

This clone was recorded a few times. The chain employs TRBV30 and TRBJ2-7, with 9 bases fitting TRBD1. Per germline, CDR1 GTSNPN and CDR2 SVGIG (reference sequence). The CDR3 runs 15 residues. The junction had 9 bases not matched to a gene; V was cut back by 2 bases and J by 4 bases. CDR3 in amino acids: CAWSKVGGQGYEQYF. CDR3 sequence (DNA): TGTGCCTGGAGTAAAGTAGGCGGACAGGGGTACGAGCAGTACTTC.

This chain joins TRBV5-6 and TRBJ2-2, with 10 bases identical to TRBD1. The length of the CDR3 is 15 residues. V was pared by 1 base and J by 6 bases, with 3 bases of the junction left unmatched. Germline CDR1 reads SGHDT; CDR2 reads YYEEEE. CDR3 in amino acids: CASSLQGQGAGELFF. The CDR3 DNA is TGTGCCAGCAGCTTGCAAGGACAGGGGGCCGGGGAGCTGTTTTTT.

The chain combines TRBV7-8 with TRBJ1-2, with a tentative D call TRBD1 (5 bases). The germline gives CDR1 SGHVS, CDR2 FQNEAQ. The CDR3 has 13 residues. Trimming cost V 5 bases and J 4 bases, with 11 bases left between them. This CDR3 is CASSHARGYGYTF. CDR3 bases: TGTGCCAGCAGCCATGCGAGGGGCTATGGCTACACCTTC.

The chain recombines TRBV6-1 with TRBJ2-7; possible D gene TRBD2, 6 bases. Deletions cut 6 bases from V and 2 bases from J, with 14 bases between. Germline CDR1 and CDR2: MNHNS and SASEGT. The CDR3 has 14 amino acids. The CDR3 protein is CASRESGSAYEQYF. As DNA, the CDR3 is TGTGCCAGCAGGGAAAGCGGGTCTGCCTACGAGCAGTACTTC.

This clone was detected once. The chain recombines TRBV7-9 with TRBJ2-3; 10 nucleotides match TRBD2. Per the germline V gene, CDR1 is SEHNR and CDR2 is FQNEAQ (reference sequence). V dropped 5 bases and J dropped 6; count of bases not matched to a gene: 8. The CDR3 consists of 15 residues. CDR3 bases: TGTGCCAGCAGCGAACTAGCGGGGAGCGCGGATACGCAGTATTTT. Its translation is CASSELAGSADTQYF.

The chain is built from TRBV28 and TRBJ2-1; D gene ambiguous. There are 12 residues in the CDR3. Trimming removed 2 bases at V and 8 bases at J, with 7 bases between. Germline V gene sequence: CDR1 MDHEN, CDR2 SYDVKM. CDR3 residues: CASSLLVDEQFF. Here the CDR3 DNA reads TGTGCCAGCAGTTTACTAGTGGATGAGCAGTTCTTC.

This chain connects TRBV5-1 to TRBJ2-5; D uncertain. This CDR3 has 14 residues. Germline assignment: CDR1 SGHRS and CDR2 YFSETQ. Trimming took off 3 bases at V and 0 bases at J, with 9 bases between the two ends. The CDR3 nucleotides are TGCGCCAGCAGCTCCCGTGGGGACCAAGAGACCCAGTACTTC. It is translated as CASSSRGDQETQYF.

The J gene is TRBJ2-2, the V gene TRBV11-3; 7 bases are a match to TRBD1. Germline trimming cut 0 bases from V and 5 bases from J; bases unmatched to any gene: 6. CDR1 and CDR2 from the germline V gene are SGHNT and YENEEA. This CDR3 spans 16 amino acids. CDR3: CASSLEAGTVTGELFF. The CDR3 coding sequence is TGTGCCAGCAGCTTAGAGGCAGGGACAGTGACCGGGGAGCTGTTTTTT.

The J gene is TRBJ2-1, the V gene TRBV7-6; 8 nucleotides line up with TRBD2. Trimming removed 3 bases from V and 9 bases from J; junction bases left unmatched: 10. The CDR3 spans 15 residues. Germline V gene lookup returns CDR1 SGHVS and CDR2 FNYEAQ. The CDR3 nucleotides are TGTGCCAGCAGCTTTCAGGGTTCCGCGGGAGGTGAGCAGTTCTTC. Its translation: CASSFQGSAGGEQFF.

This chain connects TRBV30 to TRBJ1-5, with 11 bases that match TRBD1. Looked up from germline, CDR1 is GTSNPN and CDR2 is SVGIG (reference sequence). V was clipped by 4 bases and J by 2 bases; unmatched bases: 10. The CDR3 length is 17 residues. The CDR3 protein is CAWTILDRGPRNQPQHF. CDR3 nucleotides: TGTGCCTGGACCATTTTGGACAGGGGGCCCCGCAATCAGCCCCAGCATTTT.

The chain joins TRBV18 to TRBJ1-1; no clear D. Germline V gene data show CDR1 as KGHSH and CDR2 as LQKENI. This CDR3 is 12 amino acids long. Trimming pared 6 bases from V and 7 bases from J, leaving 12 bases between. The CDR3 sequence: CASSLTANEAFF. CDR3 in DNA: TGTGCCAGCTCTTTAACGGCGAATGAAGCTTTCTTT.

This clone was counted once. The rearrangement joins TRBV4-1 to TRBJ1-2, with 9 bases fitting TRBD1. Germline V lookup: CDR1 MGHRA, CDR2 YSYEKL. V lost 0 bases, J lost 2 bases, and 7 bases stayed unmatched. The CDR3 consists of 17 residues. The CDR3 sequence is CASSQEGDRARNYGYTF. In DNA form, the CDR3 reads TGCGCCAGCAGCCAAGAGGGGGACAGGGCTCGGAACTATGGCTACACCTTC.

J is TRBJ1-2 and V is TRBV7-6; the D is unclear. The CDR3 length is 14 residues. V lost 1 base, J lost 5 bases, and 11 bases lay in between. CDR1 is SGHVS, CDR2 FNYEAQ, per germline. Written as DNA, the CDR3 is TGTGCCAGCAGCTTAGGGCAGTCGGGGTATGGCTACACCTTC. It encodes CASSLGQSGYGYTF. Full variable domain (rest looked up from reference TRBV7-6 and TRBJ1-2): GAGVSQSPRYKVTKRGQDVALRCDPISGHVSLYWYRQALGQGPEFLTYFNYEAQQDKSGLPNDRFSAERPEGSISTLTIQRTEQRDSAMYRCASSLGQSGYGYTFGSGTRLTVV.

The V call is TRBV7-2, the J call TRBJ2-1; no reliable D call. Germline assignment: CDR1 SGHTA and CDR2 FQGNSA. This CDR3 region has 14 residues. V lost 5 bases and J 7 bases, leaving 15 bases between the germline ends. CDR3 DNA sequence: TGTGCCAGCAGCACCCGGGTCTCTAAGAATGAGCAGTTCTTC. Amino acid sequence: CASSTRVSKNEQFF.

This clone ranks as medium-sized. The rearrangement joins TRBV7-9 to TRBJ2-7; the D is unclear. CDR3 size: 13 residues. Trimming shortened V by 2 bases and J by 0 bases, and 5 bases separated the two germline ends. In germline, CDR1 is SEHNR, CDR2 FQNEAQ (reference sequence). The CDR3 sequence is CASSLSFSYEQYF. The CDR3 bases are TGTGCCAGCAGCTTAAGCTTCTCCTACGAGCAGTACTTC.

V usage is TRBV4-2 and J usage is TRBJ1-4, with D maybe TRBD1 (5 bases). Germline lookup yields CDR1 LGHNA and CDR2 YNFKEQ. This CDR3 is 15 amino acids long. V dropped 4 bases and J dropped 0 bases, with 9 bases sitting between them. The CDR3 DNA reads TGTGCCAGCAGCCCGGACATCTCAACTAATGAAAAACTGTTTTTT. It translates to CASSPDISTNEKLFF.

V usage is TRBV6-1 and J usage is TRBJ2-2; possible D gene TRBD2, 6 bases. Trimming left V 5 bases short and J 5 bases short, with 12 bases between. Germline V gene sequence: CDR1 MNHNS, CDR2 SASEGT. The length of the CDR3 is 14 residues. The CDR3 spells CASSQMGGTGELFF. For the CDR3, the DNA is TGTGCCAGCAGTCAAATGGGGGGAACCGGGGAGCTGTTTTTT.

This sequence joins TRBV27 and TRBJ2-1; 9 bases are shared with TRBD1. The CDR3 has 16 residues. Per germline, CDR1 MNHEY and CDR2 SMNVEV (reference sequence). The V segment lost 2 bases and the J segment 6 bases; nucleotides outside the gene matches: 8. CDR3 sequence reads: CASSLIGTGTINEQFF. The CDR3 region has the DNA TGTGCCAGCAGTTTAATTGGGACAGGGACTATCAATGAGCAGTTCTTC.

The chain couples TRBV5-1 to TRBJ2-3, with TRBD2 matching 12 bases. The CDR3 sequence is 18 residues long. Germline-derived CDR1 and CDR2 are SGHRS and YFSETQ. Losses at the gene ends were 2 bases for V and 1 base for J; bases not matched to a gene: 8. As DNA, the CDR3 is TGCGCCAGCAGCTTTTTACTAGCGGGGGGACCAGGCACAGATACGCAGTATTTT. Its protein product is CASSFLLAGGPGTDTQYF.

In DNA form, the CDR3 reads TGTGCCAGCAGTGAAGATCGGGGAGTCTATGGCTACACCTTC. Protein: CASSEDRGVYGYTF. The chain combines TRBV2 with TRBJ1-2; D unresolved. Germline V gene data show CDR1 as SNHLY and CDR2 as FYNNEI. Trimming removed 1 base at V and 4 bases at J, with 10 bases between. The CDR3 has 14 residues.

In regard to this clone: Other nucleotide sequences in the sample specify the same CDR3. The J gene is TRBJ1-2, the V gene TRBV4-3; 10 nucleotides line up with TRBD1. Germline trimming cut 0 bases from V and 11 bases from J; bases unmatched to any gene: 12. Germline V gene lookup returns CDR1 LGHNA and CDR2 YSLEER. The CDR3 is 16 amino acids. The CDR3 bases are TGCGCCAGCAGCCAAGAGGGTGGGGACAGGGGAGTGGGTTACACCTTC. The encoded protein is CASSQEGGDRGVGYTF.

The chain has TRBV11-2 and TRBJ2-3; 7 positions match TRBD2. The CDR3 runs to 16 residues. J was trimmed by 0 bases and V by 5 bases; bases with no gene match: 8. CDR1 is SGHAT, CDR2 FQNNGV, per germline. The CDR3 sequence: CASSAWGGTSTDTQYF. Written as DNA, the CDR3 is TGTGCCAGCAGCGCTTGGGGAGGGACGAGCACAGATACGCAGTATTTT.